The 10 T cell receptor beta chains listed next were all sequenced from one sample in a study of T cells after yellow fever vaccination. TCRdb called the 5' RACE reads again in MiXCR, with one record for every CDR3 protein. The sample lists about 320,000 distinct CDR3 sequences; 3.5% to 4.5% were seen once. This specimen consisted of PBMCs, obtained 15 days after the yellow fever booster vaccination. The source of these receptors is a man between 18 and 35 years old who received the YFV17D yellow fever vaccine.

This clonotype has a count of ten or more. The rearrangement links TRBV7-3 to TRBJ1-1; D is ambiguous. CDR1 and CDR2 (germline): SGHTA, FQGTGA. The ends were cut back, 5 bases at V and 1 base at J, with 8 bases in the middle. The CDR3 sequence is 13 residues long. CDR3 sequence reads: CASSADGNTEAFF. The DNA for the CDR3 is TGTGCCAGCAGCGCCGACGGGAACACTGAAGCTTTCTTT.

V and J are TRBV4-2 and TRBJ1-5; D is uncertain. Per germline, CDR1 LGHNA and CDR2 YNFKEQ. V was cut by 1 base and J by 4 bases, with 8 bases left in between. The length of the CDR3 is 14 residues. The CDR3 nucleotides read TGTGCCAGCAGCCAAGTCGAGGGTAATCAGCCCCAGCATTTT. Amino acid sequence: CASSQVEGNQPQHF.

This clonotype was observed a few times. This sequence joins TRBV2 and TRBJ1-1; no reliable D call. CDR1 and CDR2 from the germline V gene are SNHLY and FYNNEI. Trimming removed 6 bases from V and 7 bases from J, with 21 bases in between. This CDR3 spans 15 amino acids. The CDR3: CASSARPRGIGEAFF. CDR3 sequence (DNA): TGTGCCAGCAGCGCCCGACCCCGGGGTATCGGTGAAGCTTTCTTT.

In its sample, this clonotype was seen a few times. This rearrangement joins TRBV12-3 or TRBV12-4 to TRBJ1-1, with 8 bases lining up with TRBD1. The CDR3 contains 14 residues. V lost 7 bases, J lost 3 bases, and 7 bases stayed unmatched. Here the CDR3 reads CASNPGGLYTEAFF. The CDR3 nucleotides are TGTGCCAGCAACCCAGGGGGCCTTTACACTGAAGCTTTCTTT.

This clonotype has a handful of counts. V usage is TRBV3-1 and J usage is TRBJ2-2; 10 bases are shared with TRBD2. CDR3 length: 19 amino acids. The V and J ends lost 5 bases and 3 bases, in that order; junction bases with no gene match: 15. CDR1 is LGHDT and CDR2 is YNNKEL in the germline V gene (reference sequence). The CDR3 is CASSALAGAFFRDTGELFF. The CDR3 coding sequence is TGTGCCAGCAGCGCTCTAGCGGGGGCGTTCTTTCGGGACACCGGGGAGCTGTTTTTT.

This clonotype was seen a few times. The V and J genes are TRBV24-1 and TRBJ1-5, with 7 bases that match TRBD1. CDR3 size: 17 residues. With 4 bases clipped from V and 9 bases from J, the junction kept 17 bases outside the gene matches. Germline V gene data show CDR1 as KGHDR and CDR2 as SFDVKD. For the CDR3, the DNA is TGTGCCACCAGTGACTCGGGACAGAACCTGAAAGAGCGGCCCCAGCATTTT. Translating gives CATSDSGQNLKERPQHF.

This clonotype was seen ten or more times. This rearrangement joins TRBV29-1 to TRBJ1-2; 10 positions match TRBD1. V lost 6 bases, J lost 6 bases, and 7 bases stayed unmatched. The CDR3 runs 13 residues. CDR1 is SQVTM, CDR2 ANQGSEA, per germline. The chain's CDR3 is CSVDSTGGDGYTF. The CDR3 DNA reads as TGCAGCGTCGACTCGACAGGGGGCGATGGCTACACCTTC.

The chain is built from TRBV24-1 and TRBJ1-2; 10 bases fit TRBD1. With 9 bases clipped from V and 5 bases from J, the junction kept 2 bases outside the gene matches. The CDR3 sequence is 12 residues long. Looked up from germline, CDR1 is KGHDR and CDR2 is SFDVKD. CDR3 residues: CATRDRGYGYTF. The DNA of the CDR3 is TGTGCCACCCGGGACAGGGGATATGGCTACACCTTC.

This clonotype showed up just a few times. The chain couples TRBV19 to TRBJ2-2; no definite D call. The CDR3 has 17 amino acids. Trimming left V 6 bases short and J 0 bases short, with 17 bases between. CDR1 is LNHDA, CDR2 SQIVND, per germline (reference sequence). This CDR3 reads CASSGRNPSANTGELFF. The CDR3 nucleotides read TGTGCCAGTAGCGGCCGCAATCCGAGCGCGAACACCGGGGAGCTGTTTTTT.

This clonotype has ten or more counts. J is TRBJ1-2 and V is TRBV20-1; 9 bases map to TRBD1. The ends lost 4 bases at V and 5 bases at J; junction bases unmatched: 8. The CDR3 is made up of 14 amino acids. CDR1 and CDR2 from the germline V gene are DFQATT and SNEGSKA (reference sequence). For the CDR3, the DNA is TGCAGTGCTACCACCCCGGGACAGGGATATGGCTACACCTTC. Protein sequence: CSATTPGQGYGYTF.